The 31 T cell receptor beta chains reported below all come from one sample, sequenced in a study of cytomegalovirus exposure and HLA in healthy donors (dated by TCRdb to about 2017). Receptor amplification or capture employed the immunoSEQ multiplex PCR assay. For the multiplex PCR, a mixture combining 60 forward primers for TCR Vbeta segments and 13 reverse primers for TCR Jbeta segments was used. Not all clones reach the TCRdb copy of this immuneACCESS table, which keeps in-frame sequences only. Checked studies attribute under half of the gap to unresolved V genes and leave the rest unexplained. For this sample there are approximately 200,000 clones; about 80% appear just once. The ten most abundant clones make up around 2% of the sample. The source material was PBMCs. The receptor set was obtained from a woman aged 18 to 35 in good health and CMV-seropositive.

V usage is TRBV11-2 and J usage is TRBJ1-2; possible D gene TRBD1, 6 bases. V lost 4 bases to trimming and J lost 4 bases, with 16 bases between them. Per germline, CDR1 SGHAT and CDR2 FQNNGV. The CDR3 has 15 amino acids. This chain's CDR3 is CASSSPRRDTYGYTF. CDR3 nucleotide sequence: TGTGCCAGCAGCTCACCACGCCGGGACACCTATGGCTACACCTTC.

The chain combines TRBV4-2 with TRBJ2-3; D is possibly TRBD1 (6 bases). Germline CDR1 reads LGHNA; CDR2 reads YNFKEQ. V dropped 0 bases and J dropped 4 bases, with 17 bases sitting between them. The CDR3 has 17 residues. CDR3 sequence: CASSQDLGAPGSDTQYF. In DNA form, the CDR3 reads TGTGCCAGCAGCCAAGACCTGGGGGCGCCCGGCTCAGATACGCAGTATTTT.

There are a few counts of this clone. The chain carries TRBV5-1 and TRBJ2-7, with 7 bases matching TRBD2. J was trimmed by 2 bases and V by 0 bases; bases with no gene match: 8. The length of the CDR3 is 16 residues. Germline CDR1 reads SGHRS; CDR2 reads YFSETQ. CDR3 DNA sequence: TGCGCCAGCAGCTTGGACACTAGCGTTAGAACCTACGAGCAGTACTTC. This sequence encodes CASSLDTSVRTYEQYF.

This chain uses TRBV19 with TRBJ2-5, with D perhaps matching TRBD2 (6 bases). Germline V CDR1 and CDR2: LNHDA, SQIVND (reference sequence). The CDR3 spans 13 residues. Trimming shortened V by 3 bases and J by 5 bases, and 10 bases separated the two germline ends. For the CDR3, the DNA is TGTGCCAGTAGTATGGGGACTGTTGAGACCCAGTACTTC. This sequence encodes CASSMGTVETQYF.

The CDR3 here is CASSGGAGEVEAFF. In DNA form, the CDR3 reads TGTGCCAGCAGTGGCGGGGCCGGAGAGGTTGAAGCTTTCTTT. The rearrangement joins TRBV6-1 to TRBJ1-1; tentatively, D is TRBD1 (5 bases). The V end lost 4 bases, the J end lost 7 bases, and 16 bases lay between the germline ends. This CDR3 comprises 14 residues. From germline, CDR1 is MNHNS and CDR2 SASEGT.

The chain joins TRBV11-2 to TRBJ2-4, with TRBD1 matching over 8 bases. There are 17 residues in the CDR3. V trimming: 4 bases; J trimming: 5 bases; junction bases outside the gene matches: 13. Germline loops: CDR1 SGHAT, CDR2 FQNNGV. DNA of the CDR3: TGTGCCAGCAGCTCCCGTGGGTGGGGCAGGGGGCAAAACATTCAGTACTTC. Its protein is CASSSRGWGRGQNIQYF.

The chain recombines TRBV6-5 with TRBJ1-4, with 7 bases fitting TRBD1. J gave up 0 bases and V 6 bases, and 1 base lay outside the gene matches. The length of the CDR3 is 14 residues. Germline V gene lookup returns CDR1 MNHEY and CDR2 SVGAGI. In DNA, the CDR3 is TGTGCCAGCAGGGACAGGACAACTAATGAAAAACTGTTTTTT. This gives the protein CASRDRTTNEKLFF.

A remark on this clone: Compared with germline, one end of the junction differs, possibly owing to a read error. This sequence joins TRBV5-6 and TRBJ2-2, with TRBD2 matching 7 bases. CDR3 size: 16 residues. Germline-derived CDR1 and CDR2 are SGHDT and YYEEEE. The CDR3 DNA reads as TGTGCCAGCACCTTGTATCCGACGGGGGGCACCGGGGAGCTGTTTTTT. Translation gives CASTLYPTGGTGELFF.

The rearrangement joins TRBV1 to TRBJ2-3; no DNA check was done on the table's D call, TRBD2. TRBV1 is deemed a pseudogene. This CDR3 is 16 amino acids long. In DNA form, the CDR3 reads TGCACCAGCAGCCAAGCCCCTAGCGGGGGCACAGATACGCAGTATTTT. Residues: CTSSQAPSGGTDTQYF.

The chain joins TRBV9 to TRBJ1-2; D is ambiguous. This CDR3 has 15 amino acids. V was cut by 5 bases and J by 8 bases, with 22 bases left in between. Per the germline V gene, CDR1 is SGDLS and CDR2 is YYNGEE. The chain's CDR3 is CASRAGGRLTEGYTF. In nucleotides, the CDR3 is TGTGCCAGCAGGGCCGGTGGCAGACTAACCGAGGGCTACACCTTC.

This chain links TRBV10-2 with TRBJ1-2; D is uncertain. This CDR3 is 14 amino acids long. The V end lost 1 base, the J end lost 0 bases, and 6 bases lay between the germline ends. Germline values: CDR1 WSHSY, CDR2 SAAADI. CDR3 sequence (DNA): TGCGCCAGCAGTGAGTTCGAGCCTAACTATGGCTACACCTTC. Encoded protein: CASSEFEPNYGYTF.

This chain links TRBV19 with TRBJ1-2; 10 positions match TRBD1. The germline V gene encodes CDR1 LNHDA and CDR2 SQIVND (reference sequence). J lost 6 bases, V lost 4 bases, and 8 bases had no gene match. The CDR3 contains 15 residues. CDR3 bases: TGTGCCAGTAGTAAATCCGGGACAGGGGTGAATGGCTACACCTTC. As protein: CASSKSGTGVNGYTF. Full variable domain (remainder filled in from reference TRBV19 and TRBJ1-2): DGGITQSPKYLFRKEGQNVTLSCEQNLNHDAMYWYRQDPGQGLRLIYYSQIVNDFQKGDIAEGYSVSREKKESFPLTVTSAQKNPTAFYLCASSKSGTGVNGYTFGSGTRLTVV.

The CDR3 is CAISEPTGLGETQYF. Written as DNA, the CDR3 is TGTGCCATCAGTGAGCCAACAGGGTTGGGAGAGACCCAGTACTTC. The chain recombines TRBV10-3 with TRBJ2-5, with D maybe TRBD1 (6 bases). Trimming cost V 2 bases and J 4 bases, with 14 bases left between them. This CDR3 spans 15 amino acids. Germline V gene sequence: CDR1 ENHRY, CDR2 SYGVKD.

This chain links TRBV21-1 with TRBJ2-5; the table gives TRBD1 as D, unverified against the DNA. TRBV21-1 is given as a pseudogene. The CDR3 loop spans 15 amino acids. The CDR3 DNA reads as TGTGCCAGCGGCCGGGACAGAGAGTACCAAGAGACCCAGTACTTC. Protein sequence: CASGRDREYQETQYF.

The sample holds a few counts of this clone. This chain links TRBV30 with TRBJ2-5; TRBD1 matches at 12 bases. V gave up 3 bases and J gave up 5 bases; unmatched junction bases: 4. Germline V gives CDR1 GTSNPN, CDR2 SVGIG (reference sequence). The CDR3 runs to 14 residues. The CDR3 spells CAWSGTGGGETQYF. The CDR3 coding sequence is TGTGCCTGGAGCGGGACAGGGGGCGGGGAGACCCAGTACTTC.

The chain employs TRBV11-2 and TRBJ2-1; D might be TRBD1 (5 bases). Germline loops: CDR1 SGHAT, CDR2 FQNNGV. This CDR3 has 14 amino acids. Trimming cost V 5 bases and J 6 bases, with 14 bases left between them. In DNA, the CDR3 is TGTGCCAGCAGCCCCGAAAGGGGTGGCAATGAGCAGTTCTTC. It yields the protein CASSPERGGNEQFF.

The V gene is TRBV6-1, the J gene TRBJ1-2; 7 nucleotides match TRBD1. The CDR3 length is 14 residues. Germline values: CDR1 MNHNS, CDR2 SASEGT. V shed 6 bases and J 3 bases; nucleotides not matched to a gene: 7. The CDR3 sequence is CASSPGQDYYGYTF. DNA of the CDR3: TGTGCCAGCAGCCCTGGACAGGACTACTATGGCTACACCTTC.

This clone came up once. The chain recombines TRBV9 with TRBJ2-1, with a tentative D call TRBD2 (6 bases). The CDR3 consists of 15 residues. The germline V gene encodes CDR1 SGDLS and CDR2 YYNGEE. V was cut by 4 bases and J by 15 bases, with 26 bases left in between. CDR3: CASSQPGLHSRSSFF. DNA of the CDR3: TGTGCCAGCAGCCAGCCGGGACTCCACTCCCGATCGTCGTTCTTC. The whole variable domain, remainder taken from reference TRBV9 and TRBJ2-1, is DSGVTQTPKHLITATGQRVTLRCSPRSGDLSVYWYQQSLDQGLQFLIQYYNGEERAKGNILERFSAQQFPDLHSELNLSSLELGDSALYFCASSQPGLHSRSSFFGPGTRLTVL.

The chain links TRBV6-5 to TRBJ2-5, with TRBD2 matching 8 bases. The germline CDR1 and CDR2 sequences are MNHEY and SVGAGI. The V gene end was trimmed by 4 bases and the J gene end by 4 bases; junction bases not matched to a gene: 11. This CDR3 contains 16 residues. This CDR3 is CASSSLSGGVRETQYF. CDR3 DNA: TGTGCCAGCAGTTCCCTCTCGGGGGGGGTTAGAGAGACCCAGTACTTC.

About this clone: The same CDR3 also results from other DNA sequences found in this sample. The chain joins TRBV2 to TRBJ1-5; TRBD1 might be the D (6 bases). Germline-derived CDR1 and CDR2 are SNHLY and FYNNEI. Trimming left V 7 bases short and J 1 base short, with 20 bases between. The CDR3 length is 17 residues. CDR3 protein: CASTTPRDIWSNQPQHF. CDR3 DNA sequence: TGTGCCAGCACTACTCCCAGGGACATATGGAGCAATCAGCCCCAGCATTTT. Full variable domain (rest looked up from reference TRBV2 and TRBJ1-5): EPEVTQTPSHQVTQMGQEVILRCVPISNHLYFYWYRQILGQKVEFLVSFYNNEISEKSEIFDDQFSVERPDGSNFTLKIRSTKLEDSAMYFCASTTPRDIWSNQPQHFGDGTRLSIL.

V is TRBV6-5 and J is TRBJ1-2, with D maybe TRBD1 (6 bases). Per germline, CDR1 MNHEY and CDR2 SVGAGI. The V gene lost 5 bases and the J gene lost 8 bases, with 21 bases spanning the gap. The CDR3 totals 15 residues. CDR3 residues: CASSPRPQGLQGYTF. CDR3 in DNA: TGTGCCAGCAGTCCCCGCCCACAGGGTTTACAGGGCTACACCTTC.

The chain couples TRBV5-5 to TRBJ1-1, with D uncertain. From germline, CDR1 is SGHKS and CDR2 YYEKEE (reference sequence). V shed 4 bases and J shed 4 bases, with 17 bases lying between them. The CDR3 runs 15 residues. The DNA for the CDR3 is TGTGCCAGCAGCCGGGAGGTTAGGCGGGGCACTGAAGCTTTCTTT. Its protein product is CASSREVRRGTEAFF.

The chain uses TRBV4-1 and TRBJ1-2; D remains ambiguous. V gave up 4 bases and J gave up 0 bases, with 21 bases separating them. CDR3 length equals 18 residues. Germline assignment: CDR1 MGHRA and CDR2 YSYEKL. The CDR3 reads CASSPPPGMGSANYGYTF. The DNA of the CDR3 is TGCGCCAGCAGCCCCCCCCCGGGAATGGGATCGGCTAACTATGGCTACACCTTC.

The genes are TRBV27 and TRBJ2-1, with 9 nucleotides matching TRBD2. J gave up 15 bases and V 6 bases, and 18 bases lay outside the gene matches. The CDR3 consists of 15 residues. Germline V gene sequence: CDR1 MNHEY, CDR2 SMNVEV (reference sequence). Here the CDR3 reads CASSPNPGLALFGFF. The CDR3 DNA reads as TGTGCCAGCAGCCCCAATCCGGGACTAGCCCTGTTTGGGTTCTTC.

The chain combines TRBV9 with TRBJ1-5, with 8 bases fitting TRBD1. In germline, CDR1 is SGDLS, CDR2 YYNGEE. This CDR3 has 14 amino acids. Trimming at V came to 3 bases and at J to 7 bases, leaving 6 bases not matched to a gene. In DNA form, the CDR3 reads TGTGCCAGCAGCGGAGGGACAGGATCCCAGCCCCAGCATTTT. It specifies CASSGGTGSQPQHF.

This chain uses TRBV7-9 with TRBJ2-7; D perhaps matches TRBD1 (6 bases). In germline, CDR1 is SEHNR, CDR2 FQNEAQ (reference sequence). The CDR3 spans 17 residues. With 5 bases removed from V and 2 bases from J, the gap between germline ends came to 22 bases. CDR3 sequence (DNA): TGTGCCAGCAGCCCCCCCCTCGCCCAGGGGTATCCCTACGAGCAGTACTTC. As protein: CASSPPLAQGYPYEQYF.

The chain has TRBV5-8 and TRBJ2-3; D might be TRBD2 (7 bases). CDR1 and CDR2 (germline): SGHTS, YDEGEE. V was cut by 2 bases and J by 4 bases, with 17 bases left in between. The CDR3 totals 16 residues. The chain's CDR3 is CASSFDWGGAPDTQYF. CDR3 in DNA: TGTGCCAGCAGCTTTGATTGGGGGGGGGCCCCAGATACGCAGTATTTT.

The chain links TRBV5-1 to TRBJ2-6; D perhaps matches TRBD1 (5 bases). The V end lost 4 bases, the J end lost 0 bases, and 17 bases lay between the germline ends. Germline CDR1 is SGHRS and CDR2 is YFSETQ. The CDR3 spans 18 residues. CDR3 bases: TGCGCCAGCAGCCTACCGAAATCAGGGATCTCTGGGGCCAACGTCCTGACTTTC. Translation: CASSLPKSGISGANVLTF.

The V gene is TRBV2, the J gene TRBJ1-2; the match to TRBD1 covers 7 bases. Germline loops: CDR1 SNHLY, CDR2 FYNNEI. This CDR3 comprises 17 residues. Trimming at V came to 0 bases and at J to 3 bases, leaving 10 bases not matched to a gene. In DNA, the CDR3 is TGTGCCAGCAGTGAAGCCGGACAGGCCTTAGGGGACTATGGCTACACCTTC. This translates into CASSEAGQALGDYGYTF.

The chain recombines TRBV2 with TRBJ1-2, with a possible D match to TRBD1 (5 bases). The CDR3 consists of 14 residues. The V end was cut by 1 base, the J end by 7 bases, with 13 bases between. Germline loops: CDR1 SNHLY, CDR2 FYNNEI. The CDR3 loop is CASSEEWRGGGYTF. The CDR3 DNA follows: TGTGCCAGCAGTGAAGAGTGGAGGGGAGGTGGCTACACCTTC.

This clone has just a few counts. V usage is TRBV5-1 and J usage is TRBJ2-1; 7 bases map to TRBD2. The germline V gene encodes CDR1 SGHRS and CDR2 YFSETQ. The CDR3 sequence is 15 residues long. J was trimmed by 2 bases and V by 0 bases; bases with no gene match: 2. This CDR3 is CASSLGAGTYNEQFF. CDR3 in DNA: TGCGCCAGCAGCTTGGGAGCGGGAACCTACAATGAGCAGTTCTTC.